The clone carrying this TCR beta chain showed up just a few times. This sample was included in a study of T cells after yellow fever vaccination. 5'RACE template switching generated TCR cDNA, adding a universal primer site and UMIs. MiXCR, applied by TCRdb to the 5' RACE reads, yields one record per CDR3 protein. The sample has under 550,000 distinct CDR3 sequences; 21% are singletons. The V segment lost 1 base and the J segment 2 bases; nucleotides outside the gene matches: 4. This CDR3 is 16 amino acids long. Germline V gene sequence: CDR1 SGHTA, CDR2 FQGNSA. The chain employs TRBV7-2 and TRBJ2-2; TRBD2 agrees at 7 bases. Sample: PBMCs, taken less than 25 days after the first yellow fever vaccination. The clonotype comes from a man aged 18 to 35 who received the YFV17D yellow fever vaccine. The CDR3 protein is CASSLVGGTNTGELFF. The CDR3 coding sequence is TGTGCCAGCAGCTTAGTCGGGGGGACCAACACCGGGGAGCTGTTTTTT.